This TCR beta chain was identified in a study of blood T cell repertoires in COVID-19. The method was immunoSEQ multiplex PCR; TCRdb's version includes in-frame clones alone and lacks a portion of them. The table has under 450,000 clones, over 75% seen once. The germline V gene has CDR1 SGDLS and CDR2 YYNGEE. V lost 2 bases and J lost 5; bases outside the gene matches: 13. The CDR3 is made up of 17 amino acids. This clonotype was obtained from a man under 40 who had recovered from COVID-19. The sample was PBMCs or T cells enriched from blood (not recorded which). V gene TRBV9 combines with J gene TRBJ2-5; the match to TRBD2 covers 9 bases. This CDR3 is CASSVTVAGGTVETQYF. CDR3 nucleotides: TGTGCCAGCAGCGTGACGGTGGCGGGGGGGACCGTGGAGACCCAGTACTTC.